This paragraph covers one T cell receptor beta chain sequence. Its specificity is unknown. The stimulus was an HIV-1 Gag 15-mer peptide pool, 0.9 to 1 ug/peptide/mL. Sorted nonresponding memory CD4+ T cells were CD40L-negative, CD69-negative, CD45RO-high. Inclusion required CMV-positive serology and CD4+ counts above 400 cells/uL. The libraries were made with immunoSEQ version 4 in survey mode. TCRdb keeps only in-frame clones here, not all; method: immunoSEQ multiplex PCR. The sample holds around 35,000 clones, 82% seen once. CDR1 SGDLS and CDR2 YYNGEE come from the germline V gene. V dropped 3 bases and J dropped 5; count of bases not matched to a gene: 9. The CDR3 has 16 amino acids. The data belong to a study of persistence of HIV-infected CD4 T cells. Looking at the study overall: Multiple blood draws of up to about 180 mL, except two donors with single leukapheresis. Study-level results: CMV- and Gag-responding cells had lower TCRbeta richness than CD3/CD28-responding cells.

Sequenced here: cultured CD4+ T cells from PBMCs, sampled from a patient who received antiretroviral therapy. The sequence was obtained from an adult with HIV. The donor label of this sample is uncertain. The chain couples TRBV9 to TRBJ2-3; 10 bases fit TRBD1. The CDR3 sequence is CASSATGTGEVDTQYF. The CDR3 DNA reads TGTGCCAGCAGCGCGACCGGGACAGGGGAGGTAGATACGCAGTATTTT.